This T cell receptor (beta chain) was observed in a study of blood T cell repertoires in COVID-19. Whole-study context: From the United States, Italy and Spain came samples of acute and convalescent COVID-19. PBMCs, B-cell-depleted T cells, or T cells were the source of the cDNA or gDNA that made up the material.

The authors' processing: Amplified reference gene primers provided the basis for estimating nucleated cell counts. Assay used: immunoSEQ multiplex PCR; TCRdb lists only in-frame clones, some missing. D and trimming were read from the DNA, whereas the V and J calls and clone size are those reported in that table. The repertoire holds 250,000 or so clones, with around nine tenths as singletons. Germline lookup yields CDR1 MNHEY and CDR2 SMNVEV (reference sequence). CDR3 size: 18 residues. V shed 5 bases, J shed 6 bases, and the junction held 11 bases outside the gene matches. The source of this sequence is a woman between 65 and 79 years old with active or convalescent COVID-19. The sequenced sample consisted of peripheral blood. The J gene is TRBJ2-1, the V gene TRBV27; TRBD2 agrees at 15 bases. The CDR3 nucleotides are TGTGCCAGCAGTGGGGGACTAGCGGGGGGCGAGAGGCTCAATGAGCAGTTCTTC. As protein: CASSGGLAGGERLNEQFF.